These 20 T cell receptor beta chains originate from one sample sequenced in a study of blood T cell repertoires in COVID-19. The method was immunoSEQ multiplex PCR; TCRdb's version includes in-frame clones alone and lacks a portion of them. Of some 180,000 clones listed, under 90% were seen once; the top ten hold approximately 7.1%. The sample was peripheral blood. Receptors were obtained from a human donor in a cohort sampled during active COVID-19.

The gene calls are TRBV18 and TRBJ1-3, with a weak D call TRBD1 (5 bases). The V end lost 3 bases, the J end lost 4 bases, and 10 bases lay between the germline ends. CDR3 length: 14 residues. Looked up from germline, CDR1 is KGHSH and CDR2 is LQKENI. The CDR3 spells CASSPDTAGNTIYF. The DNA for the CDR3 is TGTGCCAGCTCACCGGACACAGCGGGAAACACCATATATTTT.

This chain joins TRBV6-5 and TRBJ2-1; perhaps TRBD1 as D (6 bases). This CDR3 is built from 15 residues. The germline CDR1 and CDR2 sequences are MNHEY and SVGAGI. Trimming removed 5 bases from V and 3 bases from J, with 14 bases in between. Written as DNA, the CDR3 is TGTGCCAGCAGTCCTACAGGGATGAGCTACAATGAGCAGTTCTTC. Translation: CASSPTGMSYNEQFF.

The J gene is TRBJ2-1, the V gene TRBV2, with 9 nucleotides matching TRBD2. Trimming took 4 bases from V and 3 from J; bases not matched to a gene: 7. Germline V gene lookup returns CDR1 SNHLY and CDR2 FYNNEI. CDR3 size: 16 residues. The CDR3 spells CASSGGISGGYNEQFF. CDR3 nucleotides: TGTGCCAGCAGTGGAGGTATTAGCGGGGGCTACAATGAGCAGTTCTTC.

The rearrangement uses TRBV7-9 and TRBJ1-6; D is undetermined. This CDR3 has 15 residues. Germline V gene data show CDR1 as SEHNR and CDR2 as FQNEAQ (reference sequence). Between the trimmed V and J ends, which lost 1 base and 2 bases, there was a span of 6 bases. This chain's CDR3 is CASSLGQAYNSPLHF. DNA for the CDR3: TGTGCCAGCAGCTTAGGACAAGCCTATAATTCACCCCTCCACTTT.

The chain uses TRBV7-2 and TRBJ1-5; no definite D call. CDR1 is SGHTA, CDR2 FQGNSA, per germline. The CDR3 spans 14 residues. Trimming stripped 3 bases from V and 3 bases from J, with 9 bases between. CDR3 sequence reads: CASSFPGFNQPQHF. The CDR3 DNA reads TGTGCCAGCAGCTTTCCGGGGTTCAATCAGCCCCAGCATTTT.

Worth noting for this clone: Other DNA sequences of this sample code for an identical CDR3. The chain combines TRBV6-5 with TRBJ1-1, with D tentatively TRBD1 (6 bases). Per the germline V gene, CDR1 is MNHEY and CDR2 is SVGAGI. The germline V and J ends were trimmed by 4 bases and 3 bases, with 9 bases remaining between them. This CDR3 comprises 13 residues. CDR3 region: CASSSQGYTEAFF. The CDR3 bases are TGTGCCAGCAGTTCACAGGGCTACACTGAAGCTTTCTTT.

CDR3: CAWEDTYEQYF. CDR3 nucleotides: TGTGCCTGGGAGGACACCTACGAGCAGTACTTC. This rearrangement joins TRBV30 to TRBJ2-7; D perhaps matches TRBD1 (5 bases). Germline-derived CDR1 and CDR2 are GTSNPN and SVGIG (reference sequence). Trimming removed 5 bases at V and 2 bases at J, with 7 bases between. This CDR3 region has 11 residues. The full variable domain, rest sourced from reference TRBV30 and TRBJ2-7, is SQTIHQWPATLVQPVGSPLSLECTVEGTSNPNLYWYRQAAGRGLQLLFYSVGIGQISSEVPQNLSASRPQDRQFILSSKKLLLSDSGFYLCAWEDTYEQYFGPGTRLTVT.

The rearrangement links TRBV3-1 (or the pseudogene TRBV3-2) to TRBJ2-7; D might be TRBD1 (5 bases). V was cut by 0 bases and J by 1 base, with 7 bases left in between. The CDR3 is 14 amino acids. Germline V gene lookup returns CDR1 LGHDT and CDR2 YNNKEL (reference sequence). The DNA for the CDR3 is TGTGCCAGCAGCCAAGAGACAGAATCCTACGAGCAGTACTTC. This translates into CASSQETESYEQYF.

J is TRBJ2-5 and V is TRBV24-1; TRBD1 aligns across 9 bases. Germline loops: CDR1 KGHDR, CDR2 SFDVKD. The CDR3 is made up of 15 amino acids. Losses at the gene ends were 4 bases for V and 3 bases for J; bases not matched to a gene: 5. The chain's CDR3 is CATSDSGTGKETQYF. DNA for the CDR3: TGTGCCACCAGTGACTCCGGGACAGGGAAAGAGACCCAGTACTTC.

The J gene is TRBJ2-7, the V gene TRBV10-3; 9 bases map to TRBD1. The CDR3 has 14 residues. Germline loops: CDR1 ENHRY, CDR2 SYGVKD. V dropped 8 bases and J dropped 5; count of bases not matched to a gene: 10. The CDR3 region is CAIGETGGKDEQYF. CDR3 DNA sequence: TGTGCCATCGGGGAGACAGGGGGTAAGGACGAGCAGTACTTC.

This clone was seen a single time. The chain recombines TRBV7-9 with TRBJ1-1; D might be TRBD1 (5 bases). Germline values: CDR1 SEHNR, CDR2 FQNEAQ (reference sequence). The CDR3 is 12 residues long. Deletions cut 11 bases from V and 1 base from J, with 11 bases between. The CDR3 reads CAGKTGNTEAFF. CDR3 in DNA: TGTGCCGGAAAAACAGGGAACACTGAAGCTTTCTTT.

This rearrangement joins TRBV18 to TRBJ1-1; 12 bases fit TRBD1. Germline V gives CDR1 KGHSH, CDR2 LQKENI. CDR3 length: 18 residues. The V and J ends lost 0 bases and 4 bases, in that order; junction bases with no gene match: 9. The CDR3 nucleotides are TGTGCCAGCTCACCACCGGGACAGGGGGCCCTACGAGTCACTGAAGCTTTCTTT. Amino acids: CASSPPGQGALRVTEAFF.

The chain employs TRBV11-2 and TRBJ2-5, with 10 bases lining up with TRBD1. Trimming took 5 bases from V and 1 from J; bases not matched to a gene: 4. Germline V CDR1 and CDR2: SGHAT, FQNNGV. The CDR3 spans 15 residues. The CDR3 nucleotides are TGTGCCAGCAGCCCGGGACAGGGGCCCCAAGAGACCCAGTACTTC. It yields the protein CASSPGQGPQETQYF. Full variable domain (missing parts from reference TRBV11-2 and TRBJ2-5): EAGVAQSPRYKIIEKRQSVAFWCNPISGHATLYWYQQILGQGPKLLIQFQNNGVVDDSQLPKDRFSAERLKGVDSTLKIQPAKLEDSAVYLCASSPGQGPQETQYFGPGTRLLVL.

The chain uses TRBV25-1 and TRBJ1-4; TRBD1 agrees at 9 bases. The CDR3 is made up of 14 amino acids. With 4 bases clipped from V and 3 bases from J, the junction kept 0 bases outside the gene matches. In germline, CDR1 is MGHDK, CDR2 SYGVNS. The CDR3 DNA reads as TGTGCCAGCAGTGGGACAGGGGCTAATGAAAAACTGTTTTTT. It specifies CASSGTGANEKLFF.

V is TRBV5-8 and J is TRBJ2-1, with a possible D match to TRBD1 (5 bases). Trimming stripped 5 bases from V and 1 base from J, with 13 bases between. There are 15 residues in the CDR3. CDR1 is SGHTS and CDR2 is YDEGEE in the germline V gene. The CDR3 loop reads CASRSWQGSYNEQFF. The DNA for the CDR3 is TGTGCCAGCAGATCCTGGCAGGGATCCTACAATGAGCAGTTCTTC.

The chain carries TRBV18 and TRBJ2-7; possible D gene TRBD2, 7 bases. The V gene lost 6 bases and the J gene lost 4 bases, with 16 bases spanning the gap. Germline CDR1 KGHSH, CDR2 LQKENI. There are 14 residues in the CDR3. For the CDR3, the DNA is TGTGCCAGCTCCCGGGGAGGGGGAGAGTACGAGCAGTACTTC. It codes for CASSRGGGEYEQYF. Variable domain in full (rest from reference TRBV18 and TRBJ2-7): NAGVMQNPRHLVRRRGQEARLRCSPMKGHSHVYWYRQLPEEGLKFMVYLQKENIIDESGMPKERFSAEFPKEGPSILRIQQVVRGDSAAYFCASSRGGGEYEQYFGPGTRLTVT.

V gene TRBV19 combines with J gene TRBJ1-1, with 10 bases aligning to TRBD1. The CDR3 contains 16 residues. Germline V CDR1 and CDR2: LNHDA, SQIVND (reference sequence). V shed 4 bases and J 5 bases; nucleotides not matched to a gene: 10. For the CDR3, the DNA is TGTGCCAGTAGTACGGGGACAGGGGAGGAGGCAACTGAAGCTTTCTTT. It specifies CASSTGTGEEATEAFF.

The chain joins TRBV4-2 to TRBJ2-7, with 10 bases that match TRBD1. Looked up from germline, CDR1 is LGHNA and CDR2 is YNFKEQ. The CDR3 totals 14 residues. The trim removed 1 base at V and 4 bases at J, leaving 1 base unmatched. CDR3 sequence reads: CASSQGQGAYEQYF. As DNA, the CDR3 is TGTGCCAGCAGCCAAGGACAGGGGGCATACGAGCAGTACTTC.

This rearrangement joins TRBV15 to TRBJ1-4; D possibly corresponds to TRBD1 (5 bases). This CDR3 has 16 residues. Germline values: CDR1 LNHNV, CDR2 YYDKDF (reference sequence). The V end lost 1 base, the J end lost 8 bases, and 17 bases lay between the germline ends. The CDR3 region has the DNA TGTGCCACCAGCAGAGTTCTGTCAGGGAGGAAAGAAAAACTGTTTTTT. Its protein product is CATSRVLSGRKEKLFF.

The J gene is TRBJ1-1, the V gene TRBV21-1. TRBV21-1 is assigned pseudogene status. There are 15 residues in the CDR3. Here the CDR3 DNA reads TGTGCCAGCAGCTCTTGTAGCGGGACAGCCGAGGGGGCTTTCTTT. It encodes CASSSCSGTAEGAFF.